The T cell receptor beta chain under discussion was sequenced for a study of T-cell memory formation after mild COVID-19. About the research overall: Clusters of TCRs were largely donor specific.

V lost 4 bases and J lost 0, with 8 bases in between. The CDR3 covers 14 residues. From germline, CDR1 is MNHEY and CDR2 SVGAGI. The authors produced TCR alpha and TCR beta cDNA libraries with sample barcodes and UMIs by 5'RACE using constant-segment primers. Via MiXCR, TCRdb re-called the 5' RACE reads, giving one row per CDR3 protein. Found here are some 68,000 distinct CDR3 sequences, over 15% of them singletons; the top ten hold 25% to 35%. Overall study results and limits: The appearance of some responding clones in pre-infection memory suggested that cross-reactive memory joined.

With respect to this clonotype: Its antigen is still unknown.

The rearrangement uses TRBV6-5 and TRBJ2-3; TRBD1 might be the D (5 bases). The receptor was isolated from an adult woman who had mild COVID-19 (a few samples of this study predate the infection). Cell type and time point are not known. Sequenced sample: PBMCs or a T cell subset sorted from them (not recorded which). In DNA form, the CDR3 reads TGTGCCAGCAGTTCCGACAGTAGCACAGATACGCAGTATTTT. Protein: CASSSDSSTDTQYF.